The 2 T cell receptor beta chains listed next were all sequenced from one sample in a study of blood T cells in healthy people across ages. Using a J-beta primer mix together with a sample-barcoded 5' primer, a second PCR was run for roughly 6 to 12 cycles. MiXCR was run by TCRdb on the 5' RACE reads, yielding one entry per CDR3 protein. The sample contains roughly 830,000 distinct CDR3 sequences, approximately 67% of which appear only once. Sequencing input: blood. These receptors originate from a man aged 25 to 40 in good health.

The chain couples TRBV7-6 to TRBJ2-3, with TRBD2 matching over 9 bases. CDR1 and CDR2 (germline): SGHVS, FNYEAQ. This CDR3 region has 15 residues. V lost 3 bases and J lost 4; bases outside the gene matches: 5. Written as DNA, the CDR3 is TGTGCCAGCAGCTTTGGAGCGGGGGGAGCAGATACGCAGTATTTT. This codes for CASSFGAGGADTQYF.

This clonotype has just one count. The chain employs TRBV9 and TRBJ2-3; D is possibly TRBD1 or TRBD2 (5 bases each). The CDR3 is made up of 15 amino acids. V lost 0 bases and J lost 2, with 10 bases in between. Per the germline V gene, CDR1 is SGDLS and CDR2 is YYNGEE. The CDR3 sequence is CASSVVGENTDTQYF. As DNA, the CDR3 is TGTGCCAGCAGCGTAGTAGGGGAGAACACAGATACGCAGTATTTT. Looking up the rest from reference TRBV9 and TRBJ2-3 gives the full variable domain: DSGVTQTPKHLITATGQRVTLRCSPRSGDLSVYWYQQSLDQGLQFLIQYYNGEERAKGNILERFSAQQFPDLHSELNLSSLELGDSALYFCASSVVGENTDTQYFGPGTRLTVL.